This TCR beta chain came from a study of cytotoxic CD8 clonotypes in ibrutinib-treated CLL (dated by TCRdb to the early 2020s). General notes on the study: The cohort was composed of roughly ten relapsed/refractory and roughly 16 treatment-naive patients; IGHV unmutated status was identified in roughly 17 patients. Cryopreserved peripheral blood mononuclear cells were obtained prior to treatment, at the time of response, and at either disease progression or sustained remission. Response samples were taken after a median of approximately a year on treatment, ranging from about 6 to 36 months. Partial responses were observed in some 24 patients and complete responses in 2; after a median follow-up of 68 months, remission was maintained in 14 patients and progression was observed in 12. Longitudinal samples were obtainable from about 30% of the roughly 90 participants in the trial. Samples averaged 255,043 productive templates and tens of thousands of productive rearrangements. Every sample from remission and from progressive disease was obtained while the patients were still on ibrutinib.

The goal of deep resolution MiSeq sequencing was a depth between 1 in 1 million and 1 in 200,000 T cells, and coverage averaged 10x per clonotype. The immunoSEQ hsTCRB Kit was used to generate TCR beta libraries. On the study's bioinformatics: ImmunoSEQ Data Assistant and ImmunoSEQ Analyzer were used for data analysis, and V, D and J genes were assigned according to IMGT definitions. Clonality, which ranges from 0 to 1, was calculated as one minus the normalized Shannon entropy of productive rearrangement frequencies. Only overrepresented clonotypes making up at least 0.05% of each patient's repertoire were included in the public clonotype analysis. Repertoires from some 13 age-matched healthy donors in immuneACCESS were used as clonality controls. Sourced from immuneACCESS, this table was stored by TCRdb with only in-frame sequences that have V and J called. A share of the clones is absent; for the studies checked, an unresolved V gene accounts for under half, and the remainder has no known explanation. The V and J calls and clone size come from that table; D and trimming were worked out from the DNA. This sample gives about 200,000 clones in total; roughly 65% of them show up just once. Roughly 5.8% of the sample lies in the top ten.

A note on this clone: This receptor's antigen is unknown. Base qualities are missing; no much larger clone stands one base away.

Broad study findings and their caveats: Clonality increased at ibrutinib response, stayed stable in sustained remission, and fell back toward baseline at progression. Sampling times were not matched between patients in sustained remission and patients whose disease was progressing, and lymph node repertoires were not examined. Baseline clonality exceeded that of age-matched healthy donors and correlated strongly with circulating CD8+ T-cell counts. Public clonotypes were rare and either shrank or stayed stable during treatment, and the rise in clonality at ibrutinib response reflected expansion of private clonotypes.

The germline V gene gives CDR1 as MDHEN and CDR2 as SYDVKM. The trim is 6 bases for V and 2 bases for J, with a gap of 16 bases between the germline ends. The CDR3 contains 15 residues, cysteine and phenylalanine counted. Only CDR3 DNA is held: 45 bases, read in frame from base 1. Read against the paper, the sample's time point label means: about eleven months on ibrutinib. For TCR beta library preparation, approximately 2 micrograms of genomic DNA were isolated from cryopreserved PBMCs. Longitudinal blood samples from CLL patients on ibrutinib monotherapy were analyzed using high-throughput TCR beta sequencing. The patients took part in an open-label, single-center phase 2 trial of ibrutinib monotherapy.

Sequenced material: PBMCs, taken after 12 months of ibrutinib treatment. The sequence came from a human donor with chronic lymphocytic leukemia. The rearrangement joined TRBV28 to TRBJ1-1, with the identity of the D gene unclear. The CDR3 in this case is CASSYGFSGNTEAFF. The nucleotide sequence is given as TGTGCCAGCAGCTACGGGTTTTCAGGCAACACTGAAGCTTTCTTT.